This T cell receptor (beta chain) was identified during a study of blood T cell repertoires in COVID-19. Study information: Whether acute or convalescent, the COVID-19 samples came from the United States, Italy and Spain. PBMCs, B-cell-depleted T cells, or T cells were the source of the cDNA or gDNA that made up the material.

This study enrolled people aged about 18 to 95 from roughly 24 US geographic areas. The repertoire was sequenced with immunoSEQ multiplex PCR; TCRdb's copy has only in-frame clones and lacks some. Found here are fewer than 400,000 clones, around nine tenths of them singletons; the top ten hold over 4.5%. The V gene end was trimmed by 9 bases and the J gene end by 3 bases; junction bases not matched to a gene: 5. From germline, CDR1 is SNHLY and CDR2 FYNNEI. This CDR3 has 13 amino acids. The TCR was taken from a man aged 25 to 45 who had recovered from COVID-19. The material sequenced was PBMCs or T cells enriched from blood (not recorded which). V is TRBV2 and J is TRBJ2-7, with 10 bases lining up with TRBD2. The CDR3, as DNA: TGTGCCAGTCGGACTAGCGGTCTCTACGAGCAGTACTTC. Translating it yields CASRTSGLYEQYF. Full variable domain (outside the CDR3, taken from reference TRBV2 and TRBJ2-7): EPEVTQTPSHQVTQMGQEVILRCVPISNHLYFYWYRQILGQKVEFLVSFYNNEISEKSEIFDDQFSVERPDGSNFTLKIRSTKLEDSAMYFCASRTSGLYEQYFGPGTRLTVT.